This T cell receptor beta chain was captured in a study of blood T cell repertoires in COVID-19 (dated by TCRdb to the early 2020s). Study-wide context: Samples from collaborators originated in the United States, Italy and Spain and spanned both the acute and convalescent phases of COVID-19. Where HLA class I and class II types were available, the types were taken from metadata supplied by the sample provider, not from assay-based typing. Subjects who had been exposed to COVID-19, were actively infected with it, or had recovered from it provided the deeply sampled blood TCRbeta repertoires that made up the dataset. Samples came from the ongoing ImmuneRACE study (first 160 participants) plus 1,254 subjects from 6 global collaborators. The repertoires were made available in a free public database intended to serve as a resource for research on the immune response to SARS-CoV-2. The sample metadata nearly always contained a de-identified subject ID, COVID-19 status, age in years and sex. The prospective study material was composed of cDNA or gDNA derived from T cells, B-cell-depleted T cells, or PBMCs. Study-wide findings and limitations: How much clinical and demographic metadata was included differed by source and by participant, and the metadata was provided uncurated.

Comment on this clone: Its antigen target is currently unknown. The input lacks base qualities; no much larger clone sits a single base away.

TCRbeta CDR3 regions were amplified from genomic DNA using the immunoSEQ Assay, a bias-controlled multiplex PCR. The original pipeline was this. The number of nucleated cells in each sample was estimated by amplification of reference gene primers within the assay. Sequence reads were collapsed and filtered to measure the absolute abundance of every unique TCRbeta CDR3 rearrangement. For each sample, productive Simpson clonality was calculated as the square root of Simpson's diversity index across productive rearrangements. In its TCRdb copy, this immuneACCESS table keeps in-frame sequences only and misses some clones. Where compared with another copy, unresolved V genes explain less than half of these, and the others have no known cause. V, J and clone size are those of that table, while D and trimming were read from the DNA. The sample contains over 200,000 clones, 87% of them found a single time. 10% to 15% of the sample lies in the top ten.

Samples from volunteer blood donors who had recovered from COVID-19 were contributed by a second Seattle source. The collaborating institutions used their own protocols to collect whole blood in K2EDTA tubes. For TCRbeta analysis, collaborators shipped samples in one of three forms: frozen whole blood, isolated PBMCs, or DNA extracted from either of those sample types. Trimming at the junction amounts to 0 bases on V and 8 bases on J, and the germline ends lie 14 bases apart. Via the germline V gene (reference sequence), CDR1 is LGHDT and CDR2 YNNKEL. The CDR3 covers 15 residues, taking in both the cysteine and the phenylalanine. The entry retains the CDR3 DNA only, 45 bases that are in frame from base 1.

This clonotype was sampled from a woman aged 18 to 35 who had recovered from COVID-19. In this chain, TRBV3-1 (or the pseudogene TRBV3-2) is recombined with TRBJ2-4; D gene: possibly TRBD2, on 6 matching bases. Sequenced sample: peripheral blood. The CDR3 reads as follows: CASSQEPSGGDIQYF. The nucleotide sequence reads as follows: TGTGCCAGCAGCCAAGAACCCAGCGGCGGGGACATTCAGTACTTC.